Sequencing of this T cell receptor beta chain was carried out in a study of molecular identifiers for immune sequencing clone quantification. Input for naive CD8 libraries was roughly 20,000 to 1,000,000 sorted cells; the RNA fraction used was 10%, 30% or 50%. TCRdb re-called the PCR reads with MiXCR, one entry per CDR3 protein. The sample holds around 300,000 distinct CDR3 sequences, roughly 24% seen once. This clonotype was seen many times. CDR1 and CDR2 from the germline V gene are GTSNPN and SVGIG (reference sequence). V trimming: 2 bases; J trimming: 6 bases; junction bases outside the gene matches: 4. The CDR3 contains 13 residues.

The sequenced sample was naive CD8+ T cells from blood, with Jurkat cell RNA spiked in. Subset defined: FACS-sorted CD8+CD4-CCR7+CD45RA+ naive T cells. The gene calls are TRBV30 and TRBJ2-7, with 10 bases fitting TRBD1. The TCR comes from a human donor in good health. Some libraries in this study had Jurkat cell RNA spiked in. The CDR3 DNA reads TGTGCCTGGAGTTGGACAGGGGGTCCCGAGCAGTACTTC. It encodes CAWSWTGGPEQYF.